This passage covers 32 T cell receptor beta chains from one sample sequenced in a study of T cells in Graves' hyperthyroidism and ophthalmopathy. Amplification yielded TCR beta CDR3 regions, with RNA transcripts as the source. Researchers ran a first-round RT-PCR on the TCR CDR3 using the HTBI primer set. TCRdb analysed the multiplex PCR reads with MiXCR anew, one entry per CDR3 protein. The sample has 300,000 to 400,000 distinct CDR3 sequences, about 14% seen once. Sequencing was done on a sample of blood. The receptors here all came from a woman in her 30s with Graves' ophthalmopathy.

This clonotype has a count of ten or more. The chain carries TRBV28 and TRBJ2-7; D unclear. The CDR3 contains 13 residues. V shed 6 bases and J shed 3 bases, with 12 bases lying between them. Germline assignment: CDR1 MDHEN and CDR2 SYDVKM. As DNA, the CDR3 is TGTGCCAGCAGCCCTCAACGCCTCTACGAGCAGTACTTC. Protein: CASSPQRLYEQYF.

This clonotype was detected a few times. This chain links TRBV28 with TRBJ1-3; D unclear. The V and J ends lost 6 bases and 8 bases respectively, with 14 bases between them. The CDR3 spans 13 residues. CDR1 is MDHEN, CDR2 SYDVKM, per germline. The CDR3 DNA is TGTGCCAGCAGCCTAAGGGAGGTACACACCATATATTTT. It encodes CASSLREVHTIYF. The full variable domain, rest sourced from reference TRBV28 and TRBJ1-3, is DVKVTQSSRYLVKRTGEKVFLECVQDMDHENMFWYRQDPGLGLRLIYFSYDVKMKEKGDIPEGYSVSREKKERFSLILESASTNQTSMYLCASSLREVHTIYFGEGSWLTVV.

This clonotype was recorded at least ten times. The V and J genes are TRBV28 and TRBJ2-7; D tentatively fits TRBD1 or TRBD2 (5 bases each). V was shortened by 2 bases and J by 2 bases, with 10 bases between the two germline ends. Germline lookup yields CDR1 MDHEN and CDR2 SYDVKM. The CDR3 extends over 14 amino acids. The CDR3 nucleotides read TGTGCCAGCAGTTTAGAGGGCAGGGCCTACGAGCAGTACTTC. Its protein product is CASSLEGRAYEQYF.

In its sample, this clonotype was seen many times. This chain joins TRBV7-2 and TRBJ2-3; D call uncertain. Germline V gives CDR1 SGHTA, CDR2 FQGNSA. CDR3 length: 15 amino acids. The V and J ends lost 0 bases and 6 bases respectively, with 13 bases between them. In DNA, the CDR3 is TGTGCCAGCAGCTTAGCGTTGTGGAGTATCGATACGCAGTATTTT. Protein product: CASSLALWSIDTQYF.

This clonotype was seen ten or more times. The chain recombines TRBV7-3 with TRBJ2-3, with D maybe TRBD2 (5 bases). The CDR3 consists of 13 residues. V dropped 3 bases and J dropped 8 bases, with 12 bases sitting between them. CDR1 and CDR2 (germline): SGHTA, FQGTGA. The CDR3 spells CASSFQGEGTQYF. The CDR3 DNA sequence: TGTGCCAGCAGCTTTCAAGGAGAGGGTACGCAGTATTTT.

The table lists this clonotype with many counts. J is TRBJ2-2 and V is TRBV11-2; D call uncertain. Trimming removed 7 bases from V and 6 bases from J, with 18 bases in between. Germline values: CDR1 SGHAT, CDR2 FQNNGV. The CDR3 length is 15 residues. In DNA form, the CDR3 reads TGTGCCAGCATACAATCCATCTCATTTGCCGGGGAGCTGTTTTTT. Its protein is CASIQSISFAGELFF. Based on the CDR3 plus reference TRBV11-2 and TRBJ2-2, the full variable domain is EAGVAQSPRYKIIEKRQSVAFWCNPISGHATLYWYQQILGQGPKLLIQFQNNGVVDDSQLPKDRFSAERLKGVDSTLKIQPAKLEDSAVYLCASIQSISFAGELFFGEGSRLTVL.

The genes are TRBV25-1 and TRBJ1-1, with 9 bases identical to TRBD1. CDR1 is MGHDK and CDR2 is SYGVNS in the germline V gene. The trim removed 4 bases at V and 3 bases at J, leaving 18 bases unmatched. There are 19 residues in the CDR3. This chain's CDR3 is CASSVGLGGQGVVDTEAFF. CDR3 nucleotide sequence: TGTGCCAGCAGTGTCGGACTCGGGGGACAGGGTGTCGTGGACACTGAAGCTTTCTTT.

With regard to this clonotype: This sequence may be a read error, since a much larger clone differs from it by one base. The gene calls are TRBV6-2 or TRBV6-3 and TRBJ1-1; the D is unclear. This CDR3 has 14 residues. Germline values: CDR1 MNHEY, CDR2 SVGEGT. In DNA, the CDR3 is TGTGCCAGCAGGTACTCAACGCCAAGGGCTGAAGCTTTCTTT. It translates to CASRYSTPRAEAFF.

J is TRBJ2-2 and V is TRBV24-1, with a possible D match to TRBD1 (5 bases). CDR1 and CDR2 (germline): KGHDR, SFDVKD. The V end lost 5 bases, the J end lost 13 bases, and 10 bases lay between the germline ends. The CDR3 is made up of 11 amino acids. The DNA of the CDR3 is TGTGCCACCAGTGCCCAGGGTCCGCTGTTTTTT. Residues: CATSAQGPLFF.

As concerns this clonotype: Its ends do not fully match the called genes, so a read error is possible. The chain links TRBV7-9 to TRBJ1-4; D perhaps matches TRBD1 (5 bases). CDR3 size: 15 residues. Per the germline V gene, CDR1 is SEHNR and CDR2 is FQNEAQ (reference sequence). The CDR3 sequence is CASSQRGGANEKLFF. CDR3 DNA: TGTGCCAGCAGCCAGCGGGGTGGGGCTAATGAAAAACTTTTTTTT.

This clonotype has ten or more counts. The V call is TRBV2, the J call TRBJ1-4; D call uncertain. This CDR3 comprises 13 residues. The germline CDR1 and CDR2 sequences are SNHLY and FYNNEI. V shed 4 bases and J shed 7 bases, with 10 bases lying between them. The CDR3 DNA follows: TGTGCCAGCAGTGGTCGGTTTAGTGAAAAACTGTTTTTT. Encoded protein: CASSGRFSEKLFF. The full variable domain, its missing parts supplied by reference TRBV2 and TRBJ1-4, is EPEVTQTPSHQVTQMGQEVILRCVPISNHLYFYWYRQILGQKVEFLVSFYNNEISEKSEIFDDQFSVERPDGSNFTLKIRSTKLEDSAMYFCASSGRFSEKLFFGSGTQLSVL.

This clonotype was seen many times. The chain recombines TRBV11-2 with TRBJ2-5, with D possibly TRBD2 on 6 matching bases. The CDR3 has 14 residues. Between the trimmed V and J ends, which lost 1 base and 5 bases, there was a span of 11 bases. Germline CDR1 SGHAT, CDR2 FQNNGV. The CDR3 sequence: CASSLGARGETQYF. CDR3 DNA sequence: TGTGCCAGCAGCTTAGGGGCGCGGGGCGAGACCCAGTACTTC.

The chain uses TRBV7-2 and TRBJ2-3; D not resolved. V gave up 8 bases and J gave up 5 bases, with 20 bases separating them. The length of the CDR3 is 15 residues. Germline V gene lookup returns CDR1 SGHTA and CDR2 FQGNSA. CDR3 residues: CASGQWSQIGDTQYF. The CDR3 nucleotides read TGTGCCAGCGGCCAGTGGTCTCAAATCGGAGATACGCAGTATTTT. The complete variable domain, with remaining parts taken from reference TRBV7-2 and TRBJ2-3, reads GAGVSQSPSNKVTEKGKDVELRCDPISGHTALYWYRQSLGQGLEFLIYFQGNSAPDKSGLPSDRFSAERTGGSVSTLTIQRTQQEDSAVYLCASGQWSQIGDTQYFGPGTRLTVL.

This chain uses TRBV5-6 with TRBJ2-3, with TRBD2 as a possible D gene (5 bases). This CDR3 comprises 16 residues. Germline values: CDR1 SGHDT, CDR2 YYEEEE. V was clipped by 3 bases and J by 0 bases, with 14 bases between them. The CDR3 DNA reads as TGTGCCAGCAGCTGGGCAGAGGGAATTAGCACAGATACGCAGTATTTT. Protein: CASSWAEGISTDTQYF.

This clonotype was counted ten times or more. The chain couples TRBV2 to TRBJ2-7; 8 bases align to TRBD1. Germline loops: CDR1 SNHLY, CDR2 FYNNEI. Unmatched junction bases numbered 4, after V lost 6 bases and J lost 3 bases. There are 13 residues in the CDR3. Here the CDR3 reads CASRGGQGYEQYF. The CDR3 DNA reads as TGTGCCAGCAGGGGAGGACAGGGCTACGAGCAGTACTTC.

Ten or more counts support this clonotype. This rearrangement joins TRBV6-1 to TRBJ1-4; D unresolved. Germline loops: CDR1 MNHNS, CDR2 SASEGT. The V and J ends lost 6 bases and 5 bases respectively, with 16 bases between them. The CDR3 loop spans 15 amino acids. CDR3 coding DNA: TGTGCCAGCAGGGAAAGGACGGAATTGAATGAAAAACTGTTTTTT. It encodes CASRERTELNEKLFF.

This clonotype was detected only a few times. The DNA of the CDR3 is TGTGCCAGCAGCTTGGGGGAAGGCGAGCAGTACTTC. This gives the protein CASSLGEGEQYF. The chain recombines TRBV5-5 with TRBJ2-7; D is undetermined. The germline V and J ends were trimmed by 0 bases and 6 bases, with 7 bases remaining between them. The CDR3 has 12 amino acids. Germline CDR1 and CDR2: SGHKS and YYEKEE (reference sequence). The whole variable domain, remainder taken from reference TRBV5-5 and TRBJ2-7, is DAGVTQSPTHLIKTRGQQVTLRCSPISGHKSVSWYQQVLGQGPQFIFQYYEKEERGRGNFPDRFSARQFPNYSSELNVNALLLGDSALYLCASSLGEGEQYFGPGTRLTVT.

The DNA for the CDR3 is TGTGCCAGTACCGCTACAGGGGGCGTACGGGCAGGATATGGCTACACCTTC. Its protein is CASTATGGVRAGYGYTF. The chain employs TRBV19 and TRBJ1-2, with TRBD1 matching over 9 bases. The germline V gene has CDR1 LNHDA and CDR2 SQIVND (reference sequence). The CDR3 totals 17 residues. After removal of 7 bases from V and 5 bases from J, the junction contained 17 bases not matched to a gene.

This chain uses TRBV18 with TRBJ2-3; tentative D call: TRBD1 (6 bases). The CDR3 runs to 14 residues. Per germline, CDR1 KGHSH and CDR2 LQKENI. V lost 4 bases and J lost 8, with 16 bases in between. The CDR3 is CASSRDKGPATQYF. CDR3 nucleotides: TGTGCCAGCTCACGGGACAAGGGGCCAGCTACGCAGTATTTT.

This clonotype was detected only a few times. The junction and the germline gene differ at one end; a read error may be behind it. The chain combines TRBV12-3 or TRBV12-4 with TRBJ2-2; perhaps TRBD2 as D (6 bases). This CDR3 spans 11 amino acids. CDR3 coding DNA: TGTGCCAGCAGTTTGGAGGGGTGGACGATTTTT. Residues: CASSLEGWTIF.

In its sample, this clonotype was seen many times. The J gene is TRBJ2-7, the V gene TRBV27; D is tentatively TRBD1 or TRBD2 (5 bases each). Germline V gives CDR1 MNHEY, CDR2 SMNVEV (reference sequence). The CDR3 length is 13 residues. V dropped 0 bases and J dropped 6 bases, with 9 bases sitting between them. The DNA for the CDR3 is TGTGCCAGCAGTTTATCGGGGGTCCTCGAGCAGTACTTC. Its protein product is CASSLSGVLEQYF.

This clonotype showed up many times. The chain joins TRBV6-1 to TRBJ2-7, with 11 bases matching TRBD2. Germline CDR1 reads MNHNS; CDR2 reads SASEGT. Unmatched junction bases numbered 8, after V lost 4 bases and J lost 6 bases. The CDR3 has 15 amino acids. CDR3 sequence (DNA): TGTGCCAGCAGTGCAATCCCGGGACTAGCGGCCGAGCAGTACTTC. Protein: CASSAIPGLAAEQYF.

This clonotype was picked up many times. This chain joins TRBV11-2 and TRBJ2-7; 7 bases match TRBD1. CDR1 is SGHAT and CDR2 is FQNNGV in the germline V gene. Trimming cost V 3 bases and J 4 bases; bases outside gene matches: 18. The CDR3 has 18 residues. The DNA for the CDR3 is TGTGCCAGCAGCTTTTTTGGGGACAGATACGGATGTGGATACGAGCAGTACTTC. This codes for CASSFFGDRYGCGYEQYF.

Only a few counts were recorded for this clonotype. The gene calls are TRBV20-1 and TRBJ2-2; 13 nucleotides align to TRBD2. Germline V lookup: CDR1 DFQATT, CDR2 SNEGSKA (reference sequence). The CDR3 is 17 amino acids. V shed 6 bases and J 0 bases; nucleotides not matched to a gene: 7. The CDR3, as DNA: TGCAGTGCCAGACTAGCGGGGGGTATAACGAACACCGGGGAGCTGTTTTTT. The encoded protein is CSARLAGGITNTGELFF.

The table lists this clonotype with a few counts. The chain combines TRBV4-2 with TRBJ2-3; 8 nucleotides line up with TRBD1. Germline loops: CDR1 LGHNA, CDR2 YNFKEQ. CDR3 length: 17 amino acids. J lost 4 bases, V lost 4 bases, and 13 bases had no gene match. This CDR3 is CASSPRGSGGDPDTQYF. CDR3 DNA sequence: TGTGCCAGCAGCCCTAGGGGTTCAGGGGGCGATCCAGATACGCAGTATTTT.

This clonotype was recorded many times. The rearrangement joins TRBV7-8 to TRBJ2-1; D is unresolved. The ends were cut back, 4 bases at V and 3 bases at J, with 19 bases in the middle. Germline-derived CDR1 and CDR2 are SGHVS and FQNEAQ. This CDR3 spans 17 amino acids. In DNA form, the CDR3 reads TGTGCCAGCAGCTACGTGGCTGGTCGGAGAGTCTACAATGAGCAGTTCTTC. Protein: CASSYVAGRRVYNEQFF.

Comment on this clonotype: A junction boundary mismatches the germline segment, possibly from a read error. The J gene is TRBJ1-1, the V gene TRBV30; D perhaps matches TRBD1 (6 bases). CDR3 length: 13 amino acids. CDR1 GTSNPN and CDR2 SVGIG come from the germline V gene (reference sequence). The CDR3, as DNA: TGTGCCTGGCGGGAGGGGGTGAACACTCAAGCCTTCTTT. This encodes CAWREGVNTQAFF.

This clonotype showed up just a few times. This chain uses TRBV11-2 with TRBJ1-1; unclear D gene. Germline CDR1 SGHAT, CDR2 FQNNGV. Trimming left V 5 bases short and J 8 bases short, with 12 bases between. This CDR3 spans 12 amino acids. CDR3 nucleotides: TGTGCCAGCAGCCTCGACGGTACCGAAGCTTTCTTT. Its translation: CASSLDGTEAFF.

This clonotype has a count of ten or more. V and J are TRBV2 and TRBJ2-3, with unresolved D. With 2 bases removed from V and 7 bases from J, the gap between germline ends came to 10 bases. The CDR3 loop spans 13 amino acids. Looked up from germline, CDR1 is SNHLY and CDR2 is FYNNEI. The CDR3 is CASSERRINTQYF. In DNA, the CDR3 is TGTGCCAGCAGTGAACGGCGCATCAATACGCAGTATTTT.

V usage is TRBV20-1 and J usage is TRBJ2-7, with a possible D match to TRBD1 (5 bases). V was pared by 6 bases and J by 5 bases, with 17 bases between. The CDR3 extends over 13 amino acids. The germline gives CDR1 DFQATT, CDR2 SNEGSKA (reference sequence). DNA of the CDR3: TGCAGTGCAACGGCTCAGGGTAGGGACGAGCAGTACTTC. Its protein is CSATAQGRDEQYF.

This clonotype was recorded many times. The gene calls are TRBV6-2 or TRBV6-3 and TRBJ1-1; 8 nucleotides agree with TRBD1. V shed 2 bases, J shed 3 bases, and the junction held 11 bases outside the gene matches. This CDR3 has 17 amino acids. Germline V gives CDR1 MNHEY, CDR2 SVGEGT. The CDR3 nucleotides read TGTGCCAGCAGTTACACGTCAGGACAGGGTGTGGACACTGAAGCTTTCTTT. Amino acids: CASSYTSGQGVDTEAFF.

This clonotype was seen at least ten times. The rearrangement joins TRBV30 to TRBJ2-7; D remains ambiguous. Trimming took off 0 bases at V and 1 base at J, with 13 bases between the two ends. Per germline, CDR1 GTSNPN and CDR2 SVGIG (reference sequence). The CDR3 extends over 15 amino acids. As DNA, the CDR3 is TGTGCCTGGAGTGTACGTTCAAGTGGGTCCTACGAGCAGTACTTC. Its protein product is CAWSVRSSGSYEQYF.